A single sample is the source of the 18 T cell receptor beta chains below, sequenced in a study of shared T cell receptors in the human thymus. Only in-frame clones appear in the TCRdb table, and some are missing; sequencing was by immunoSEQ multiplex PCR. The sample yields about 660,000 clones, around 87% seen once. The same data also went into a second study, on human thymus T cells.

The specimen was thymocytes. These TCRs come from a boy in the first two years of life with a congenital heart defect.

The rearrangement links TRBV19 to TRBJ2-1; D remains ambiguous. Trimming left V 7 bases short and J 5 bases short, with 9 bases between. In germline, CDR1 is LNHDA, CDR2 SQIVND (reference sequence). CDR3 length: 12 amino acids. The chain's CDR3 is CASTGENNEQFF. The CDR3 nucleotides read TGTGCCAGTACAGGTGAGAACAATGAGCAGTTCTTC. Combining the CDR3 with reference TRBV19 and TRBJ2-1 gives the whole variable domain DGGITQSPKYLFRKEGQNVTLSCEQNLNHDAMYWYRQDPGQGLRLIYYSQIVNDFQKGDIAEGYSVSREKKESFPLTVTSAQKNPTAFYLCASTGENNEQFFGPGTRLTVL.

V usage is TRBV5-6 and J usage is TRBJ1-3, with 8 bases aligning to TRBD1. V lost 4 bases and J lost 0; bases outside the gene matches: 9. The germline V gene encodes CDR1 SGHDT and CDR2 YYEEEE. The CDR3 length is 17 residues. CDR3 coding DNA: TGTGCCAGCAGCCGGACCCGGGACAGGCCCTCTGGAAACACCATATATTTT. Its translation is CASSRTRDRPSGNTIYF.

The rearrangement uses TRBV4-2 and TRBJ2-7; D unresolved. Trimming cost V 4 bases and J 3 bases, with 10 bases left between them. The CDR3 extends over 13 amino acids. The germline CDR1 and CDR2 sequences are LGHNA and YNFKEQ. CDR3 sequence (DNA): TGTGCCAGCAGCCCAGCGCAAGTCTACGAGCAGTACTTC. The encoded protein is CASSPAQVYEQYF.

This clone appeared a single time. The chain recombines TRBV6-5 with TRBJ2-1; TRBD2 agrees at 8 bases. V was pared by 4 bases and J by 2 bases, with 4 bases of the junction left unmatched. CDR3 length: 15 amino acids. The germline V gene has CDR1 MNHEY and CDR2 SVGAGI. CDR3 nucleotides: TGTGCCAGCAGTTCTCTAGCGGGTGCCTACAATGAGCAGTTCTTC. This codes for CASSSLAGAYNEQFF.

This clone was found once. The rearrangement uses TRBV28 and TRBJ2-7; 9 bases map to TRBD1. Germline-derived CDR1 and CDR2 are MDHEN and SYDVKM. The CDR3 is 14 amino acids. After removal of 7 bases from V and 2 bases from J, the junction contained 6 bases not matched to a gene. This CDR3 is CASNPGDRAYEQYF. The DNA of the CDR3 is TGTGCCAGCAATCCCGGGGACAGGGCCTACGAGCAGTACTTC.

This chain links TRBV13 with TRBJ2-7; 7 bases fit TRBD1. Germline CDR1 reads PRHDT; CDR2 reads FYEKMQ (reference sequence). V was pared by 5 bases and J by 2 bases, with 9 bases of the junction left unmatched. The CDR3 runs to 15 residues. In DNA form, the CDR3 reads TGTGCCAGCAGCCCCAGGGACAGTTCTGCCTACGAGCAGTACTTC. Translated, it gives CASSPRDSSAYEQYF.

The chain joins TRBV7-3 to TRBJ1-6; the match to TRBD1 covers 10 bases. The CDR3 extends over 24 amino acids. Trimming at V came to 1 base and at J to 0 bases, leaving 21 bases not matched to a gene. Germline CDR1 SGHTA, CDR2 FQGTGA. The CDR3 here is CASSLMRLGNRDRGRYSYNSPLHF. CDR3 in DNA: TGTGCCAGCAGCTTAATGCGATTAGGCAACCGGGACAGGGGTAGATACTCCTATAATTCACCCCTCCACTTT.

The chain uses TRBV4-1 and TRBJ1-4; possibly TRBD1 for D (5 bases). V dropped 2 bases and J dropped 4 bases, with 17 bases sitting between them. The CDR3 spans 17 residues. CDR1 and CDR2 (germline): MGHRA, YSYEKL. The CDR3 loop is CASSQRPGKCGNEKLFF. CDR3 sequence (DNA): TGCGCCAGCAGCCAAAGGCCAGGGAAGTGTGGTAATGAAAAACTGTTTTTT.

This chain connects TRBV7-2 to TRBJ1-2; D remains ambiguous. Looked up from germline, CDR1 is SGHTA and CDR2 is FQGNSA. V was trimmed by 2 bases and J by 1 base, leaving 5 bases between them. CDR3 size: 13 residues. The chain's CDR3 is CASSLQFNYGYTF. The CDR3 DNA sequence: TGTGCCAGCAGCTTACAGTTTAACTATGGCTACACCTTC.

This clone was recorded once. The chain combines TRBV25-1 with TRBJ2-5, with 11 bases matching TRBD2. Germline V gene lookup returns CDR1 MGHDK and CDR2 SYGVNS. The ends lost 5 bases at V and 1 base at J; junction bases unmatched: 9. The CDR3 consists of 17 residues. CDR3 coding DNA: TGTGCCAGCAGTCCTCTACCGGGACTAGCGGTCCAAGAGACCCAGTACTTC. Translation: CASSPLPGLAVQETQYF.

This clone was seen a few times. In DNA form, the CDR3 reads TGTGCCAGCAGGGGACAGGGCCCCTACAATGAGCAGTTCTTC. Translating it yields CASRGQGPYNEQFF. The V call is TRBV9, the J call TRBJ2-1, with TRBD1 matching 9 bases. The germline CDR1 and CDR2 sequences are SGDLS and YYNGEE. V was clipped by 5 bases and J by 2 bases; unmatched bases: 2. The CDR3 sequence is 14 residues long.

The chain joins TRBV30 to TRBJ1-5; 7 bases align to TRBD1. From germline, CDR1 is GTSNPN and CDR2 SVGIG (reference sequence). V lost 2 bases and J lost 2; bases outside the gene matches: 9. The CDR3 is 16 residues long. This CDR3 is CAWSQQGSGGNQPQHF. The CDR3 DNA is TGTGCCTGGAGTCAACAGGGGTCTGGTGGCAATCAGCCCCAGCATTTT. Filled out from reference TRBV30 and TRBJ1-5, the complete variable domain reads SQTIHQWPATLVQPVGSPLSLECTVEGTSNPNLYWYRQAAGRGLQLLFYSVGIGQISSEVPQNLSASRPQDRQFILSSKKLLLSDSGFYLCAWSQQGSGGNQPQHFGDGTRLSIL.

A note on this clone: The identical CDR3 is also encoded by other nucleotide sequences in the sample. This chain joins TRBV19 and TRBJ2-7; D remains unclear. The CDR3 contains 13 residues. Trimming took 1 base from V and 3 from J, leaving 7 bases between them. CDR1 and CDR2 (germline): LNHDA, SQIVND (reference sequence). The CDR3 loop reads CASSIGLLYEQYF. DNA of the CDR3: TGTGCCAGTAGTATAGGGCTCCTCTACGAGCAGTACTTC.

This clone was seen only a few times. J is TRBJ2-5 and V is TRBV7-8; 12 bases are shared with TRBD2. This CDR3 contains 15 residues. V gave up 3 bases and J gave up 5 bases; unmatched junction bases: 4. Per germline, CDR1 SGHVS and CDR2 FQNEAQ. CDR3 residues: CASSLRLAGDETQYF. The DNA of the CDR3 is TGTGCCAGCAGCTTGAGACTAGCGGGAGATGAGACCCAGTACTTC.

This clone appeared once. This chain joins TRBV19 and TRBJ2-1, with 12 nucleotides matching TRBD2. In germline, CDR1 is LNHDA, CDR2 SQIVND (reference sequence). This CDR3 spans 22 amino acids. Germline trimming cut 6 bases from V and 4 bases from J; bases unmatched to any gene: 25. For the CDR3, the DNA is TGTGCCAGTAGGACAAACTCCACGGGACTAGCGGGCGAAGAGGGCTTATACAATGAGCAGTTCTTC. Amino acids: CASRTNSTGLAGEEGLYNEQFF.

The rearrangement uses TRBV7-4 and TRBJ2-1, with D possibly being TRBD2 (5 bases). Germline CDR1 and CDR2: SGHVT and SQSDAQ. The CDR3 covers 15 residues. With 5 bases removed from V and 4 bases from J, the gap between germline ends came to 15 bases. The CDR3 reads CASSPPDWTYNEQFF. The CDR3 DNA reads as TGTGCCAGCAGCCCCCCGGACTGGACGTACAATGAGCAGTTCTTC.

The chain links TRBV10-1 to TRBJ2-7; D may be TRBD1 (6 bases). Germline CDR1 WNHNN, CDR2 SYGVQD (reference sequence). The CDR3 is 13 amino acids. V was trimmed by 3 bases and J by 3 bases, leaving 9 bases between them. The CDR3 region has the DNA TGCGCCAGCAGTGATAAGGACAGCTACGAGCAGTACTTC. Translated, it gives CASSDKDSYEQYF.

The rearrangement links TRBV28 to TRBJ2-7; D might be TRBD2 (6 bases). The germline gives CDR1 MDHEN, CDR2 SYDVKM. The CDR3 is made up of 12 amino acids. V lost 7 bases and J lost 3, with 10 bases in between. CDR3 region: CASTGLRYEQYF. The CDR3, as DNA: TGTGCCAGCACGGGACTCCGCTACGAGCAGTACTTC.